This TCR beta chain was found in a study of cytomegalovirus exposure and HLA in healthy donors. For this clone: Its antigen remains unidentified.

Study-wide findings and caveats: Reports showed the classifier diagnosing cytomegalovirus status with high specificity and sensitivity. HLA restriction was apparent for most CMV-associated TCR beta chains in a later analysis. Earlier findings revealed that most TCR beta V segments proved productive either about 90% or about 30% of the time. The HLA-A and HLA-B alleles of most subjects were reportedly predicted accurately from TCR beta sequences.

The trim removed 2 bases at V and 5 bases at J, leaving 10 bases unmatched. The CDR3 extends over 17 amino acids. CDR1 is SGDLS, CDR2 YYNGEE, per germline. This PCR relied on a set of 60 Vbeta primers and 13 Jbeta primers. The data were produced by immunoSEQ multiplex PCR, yet TCRdb's version contains in-frame clones alone and is incomplete. This sample carries 97,000 or so clones, around 57% of them seen once, and the ten largest clones take under 5.5%. Sequencing was done on a sample of PBMCs. The V call is TRBV9, the J call TRBJ2-1; 10 bases align to TRBD2. The receptor comes from a human donor in good health. In nucleotides, the CDR3 is TGTGCCAGCAGCGTTGGGCCTCTAGCGGGAGTTGACAATGAGCAGTTCTTC. Translated: CASSVGPLAGVDNEQFF.